Below are 13 T cell receptor beta chains sequenced from a single sample in a study of blood T cells in healthy people across ages. A sample-barcoded 5' primer and a J-beta primer mix were used in a second PCR of about 6 to 12 cycles. Each CDR3 protein is one row after TCRdb ran MiXCR on the 5' RACE reads. The profile covers approximately 830,000 distinct CDR3 sequences, with approximately 59% appearing a single time and about 30% taken by the ten largest. The sequenced material came from blood. The origin of the receptors is a man in his thirties or forties in good health.

This clonotype was detected only a few times. V usage is TRBV20-1 and J usage is TRBJ2-5; TRBD1 might be the D (6 bases). Trimming left V 3 bases short and J 7 bases short, with 18 bases between. This CDR3 has 14 residues. Germline lookup yields CDR1 DFQATT and CDR2 SNEGSKA (reference sequence). The CDR3, as DNA: TGCAGTGCTAGTCCTCAGACAGGCATGGCGACCCAGTACTTC. As protein: CSASPQTGMATQYF.

This clonotype appeared once. The CDR3 here is CATSREENSPLHF. The CDR3 DNA sequence: TGTGCCACCAGCAGAGAGGAGAATTCACCCCTCCACTTT. V and J are TRBV15 and TRBJ1-6; no clear D. Per germline, CDR1 LNHNV and CDR2 YYDKDF (reference sequence). The CDR3 is 13 amino acids. V lost 0 bases and J 7 bases, leaving 4 bases between the germline ends.

CDR3 coding DNA: TGTGCCAGCAGCCAAGGGTTTTGGGAGCAGTACTTC. Translated, it gives CASSQGFWEQYF. The rearrangement links TRBV14 to TRBJ2-7; no clear D gene. The germline V gene has CDR1 SGHDN and CDR2 FVKESK. Trimming left V 1 base short and J 7 bases short, with 8 bases between. The CDR3 spans 12 residues.

The genes are TRBV11-2 and TRBJ2-1; TRBD2 aligns across 8 bases. CDR3 length: 14 amino acids. Trimming removed 1 base from V and 12 bases from J; junction bases left unmatched: 8. Germline V gene lookup returns CDR1 SGHAT and CDR2 FQNNGV. The CDR3 loop reads CASSLVQRGRGQFF. CDR3 bases: TGTGCCAGCAGCTTAGTGCAGCGGGGGAGGGGGCAGTTCTTC.

This clonotype was observed once. The chain carries TRBV11-3 and TRBJ2-3; D is ambiguous. This CDR3 has 14 residues. The germline V gene has CDR1 SGHNT and CDR2 YENEEA. Trimming took off 0 bases at V and 4 bases at J, with 8 bases between the two ends. The CDR3 nucleotides are TGTGCCAGCAGCTTAGATGTAGGTTCAGATACGCAGTATTTT. Its translation: CASSLDVGSDTQYF.

This clonotype was counted a few times. V is TRBV4-3 and J is TRBJ2-5; D remains unclear. Per germline, CDR1 LGHNA and CDR2 YSLEER. The CDR3 runs to 12 residues. Trimming pared 0 bases from V and 5 bases from J, leaving 4 bases between. The CDR3 nucleotides read TGCGCCAGCAGCCAAGATATGGAGACCCAGTACTTC. Translating gives CASSQDMETQYF.

In its sample, this clonotype was seen a few times. The chain has TRBV18 and TRBJ2-1, with D possibly TRBD2 on 5 matching bases. Germline CDR1 reads KGHSH; CDR2 reads LQKENI. CDR3 length: 15 residues. The ends were cut back, 0 bases at V and 6 bases at J, with 12 bases in the middle. CDR3 in DNA: TGTGCCAGCTCACCACCGGCTAGCCCCGGCAATGAGCAGTTCTTC. Amino acids: CASSPPASPGNEQFF.

The rearrangement uses TRBV7-9 and TRBJ2-7, with D unclear. The CDR3 loop spans 15 amino acids. Germline CDR1 SEHNR, CDR2 FQNEAQ (reference sequence). Trimming took off 0 bases at V and 2 bases at J, with 11 bases between the two ends. In nucleotides, the CDR3 is TGTGCCAGCAGCTTAGCCGGCTCAGGCCCCTACGAGCAGTACTTC. It translates to CASSLAGSGPYEQYF.

This chain joins TRBV7-9 and TRBJ2-3; 9 nucleotides agree with TRBD1. Unmatched junction bases numbered 11, after V lost 5 bases and J lost 2 bases. This CDR3 has 17 amino acids. Germline CDR1 reads SEHNR; CDR2 reads FQNEAQ (reference sequence). The CDR3 sequence: CASSPWLRDRDTDTQYF. The DNA for the CDR3 is TGTGCCAGCAGCCCTTGGCTCCGGGACAGGGACACAGATACGCAGTATTTT.

The rearrangement links TRBV27 to TRBJ2-7, with D perhaps matching TRBD1 (6 bases). The CDR3 extends over 14 amino acids. The V gene's germline CDR1 is MNHEY and CDR2 SMNVEV (reference sequence). Deletions cut 2 bases from V and 2 bases from J, with 10 bases between. CDR3 DNA: TGTGCCAGCAGTTTAGGGACAACGACCTACGAGCAGTACTTC. Translating gives CASSLGTTTYEQYF.

In this sample, this clonotype turned up a few times. The chain recombines TRBV12-3 or TRBV12-4 with TRBJ2-5; the D gene could be TRBD1 or TRBD2 (5 bases each). The CDR3 is made up of 12 amino acids. V lost 8 bases, J lost 2 bases, and 9 bases lay in between. Written as DNA, the CDR3 is TGTGCCAGCGGTGGGGGTCAAGAGACCCAGTACTTC. Encoded protein: CASGGGQETQYF.

V usage is TRBV29-1 and J usage is TRBJ2-1, with 9 bases aligning to TRBD2. Unmatched junction bases numbered 6, after V lost 4 bases and J lost 5 bases. This CDR3 is 14 amino acids long. Germline CDR1 SQVTM, CDR2 ANQGSEA. The CDR3 DNA follows: TGCAGCGTTGCCCCGCGGGGGGGCCACAATGAGCAGTTCTTC. Translation gives CSVAPRGGHNEQFF.

The chain couples TRBV20-1 to TRBJ2-4, with TRBD2 matching over 14 bases. Matching the DNA end better, TRBJ2-5 makes the J call doubtful. CDR1 is DFQATT and CDR2 is SNEGSKA in the germline V gene (reference sequence). The CDR3 spans 17 residues. CDR3 sequence (DNA): TGCAGTGCTCCACCCCAAGGACTAGCGGGGGGTACAGAGACCCAGTACTTC. This gives the protein CSAPPQGLAGGTETQYF.